This TCR beta chain was identified in a study of human T cells and chemical hapten exposure. Looking at the study overall: Patients additionally received therapeutic doses of diphenylcyclopropenone on the scalp once a week, and this continued throughout the approximately 22-week study.

Many counts were recorded for this clonotype. The antigen remains undetermined. The study, taken as a whole, reports: It was expanded TCRs that formed significantly more large CDR3 similarity clusters than controls did.

Each cDNA molecule in the library carried unique molecular identifiers. TCRdb redid the calling of the RACE reads with MiXCR, one entry per CDR3 protein. The sample has roughly 69,000 distinct CDR3 sequences; 11% are singletons. Time point defined: patch test 3, about 24 weeks after DPC sensitization. Treatment: therapeutic diphenylcyclopropenone sensitization with weekly scalp DPC. The CDR3 covers 15 residues. The V gene's germline CDR1 is SNHLY and CDR2 FYNNEI. V trimming: 2 bases; J trimming: 3 bases; junction bases outside the gene matches: 4. The receptor comes from a woman aged 25 to 45 with alopecia areata. Some clones in this sample may be carry-over from other donors' samples. Sequencing used whole blood, obtained in connection with sensitization to the hapten diphenylcyclopropenone (DPC). The chain is built from TRBV2 and TRBJ1-5; 7 bases map to TRBD1. The CDR3 coding sequence is TGTGCCAGCAGTGAAACAGGGGTCAACAATCAGCCCCAGCATTTT. Its protein product is CASSETGVNNQPQHF.